This T cell receptor beta chain came from a study of blood T cell repertoires in COVID-19. Germline assignment: CDR1 MNHNY and CDR2 SVGAGI (reference sequence). V trimming: 5 bases; J trimming: 7 bases; junction bases outside the gene matches: 12. There are 15 residues in the CDR3. Libraries were prepared by immunoSEQ multiplex PCR; TCRdb keeps only in-frame clonotypes and omits some of them. This sample has tens of thousands of clones, with roughly 84% found just once. This clone was counted once. The rearrangement links TRBV6-6 to TRBJ2-7; 9 bases fit TRBD1. Sequenced sample: peripheral blood. This TCR came from a woman in her fifties or sixties with acute or convalescent COVID-19. CDR3 protein: CASSNYPGQGGEQYF. The DNA for the CDR3 is TGTGCCAGCAGTAACTACCCGGGACAGGGTGGGGAGCAGTACTTC.